The clone carrying this TCR beta chain was seen a few times. The antigen is unknown. The data originate from a study of graft-versus-host responses after intestinal transplantation. The wider study: Transplants were multivisceral, liver-intestinal, or isolated intestinal. Every transplant recipient was induced with anti-thymocyte globulin, then maintained on tacrolimus and steroids for about 3 years.

Between the trimmed V and J ends, which lost 1 base and 5 bases, there was a span of 12 bases. CDR3 size: 15 residues. Germline values: CDR1 LGHNA, CDR2 YNFKEQ. Findings and limits, study-wide: Peak GvH clone levels in circulation were associated with early post-transplant HvG declines. Recipient marrow contained GvH clones, some of which appeared first in ileum or blood.

Some clones are missing from TCRdb's copy, which holds only in-frame ones; the method was immunoSEQ multiplex PCR. Of under 55,000 clones detected, more than 85% appear once; the ten largest clones hold approximately 4%. This chain uses TRBV4-2 with TRBJ1-5; D is perhaps TRBD1 (5 bases). Sequences were derived from PBMCs, sampled 524 days after transplant. The TCR sequence derives from a human patient who received an intestinal transplant, so some T cells may come from the graft donor. The CDR3 spells CASSQGSGDDQPQHF. CDR3 DNA sequence: TGTGCCAGCAGCCAAGGTTCGGGGGACGATCAGCCCCAGCATTTT.